This entry lists 16 T cell receptor beta chains sequenced from one sample in a study of blood T cell repertoires in COVID-19. Profiled with immunoSEQ multiplex PCR; TCRdb holds only in-frame clones, not every one. The data hold about 94,000 clones, with approximately 80% observed a single time. The sequencing input was peripheral blood. Receptor source: a man aged 65-85 years with COVID-19, enrolled during active disease.

The V call is TRBV18, the J call TRBJ1-3; TRBD1 matches at 8 bases. The CDR3 has 17 residues. V shed 3 bases and J 0 bases; nucleotides not matched to a gene: 7. Looked up from germline, CDR1 is KGHSH and CDR2 is LQKENI. This CDR3 reads CASSPQGATNSGNTIYF. CDR3 nucleotides: TGTGCCAGCTCACCTCAGGGGGCGACTAACTCTGGAAACACCATATATTTT.

The chain couples TRBV27 to TRBJ2-3, with 11 bases aligning to TRBD2. Germline CDR1 reads MNHEY; CDR2 reads SMNVEV (reference sequence). The J segment lost 4 bases and the V segment lost 7 bases, leaving 13 bases of the junction unmatched. The CDR3 consists of 17 residues. CDR3 nucleotide sequence: TGTGCCAGCACCCTTACCCTTAGCGGGGGGGCTTCAGATACGCAGTATTTT. Translation: CASTLTLSGGASDTQYF.

This clone was picked up many times. The chain carries TRBV2 and TRBJ2-7; D not certain. Trimming removed 6 bases from V and 5 bases from J, with 17 bases in between. The germline V gene encodes CDR1 SNHLY and CDR2 FYNNEI. CDR3 length: 14 residues. The CDR3 DNA is TGTGCCAGCAGCGCCCGAGTCCTTCGGGACGAGCAGTACTTC. Amino acids: CASSARVLRDEQYF.

The genes are TRBV6-2 or TRBV6-3 and TRBJ2-5, with 7 positions matching TRBD2. CDR1 is MNHEY and CDR2 is SVGEGT in the germline V gene. Trimming removed 0 bases from V and 1 base from J; junction bases left unmatched: 5. There are 16 residues in the CDR3. CDR3 DNA: TGTGCCAGCAGTTACTCGACAACTAGCGCCCAAGAGACCCAGTACTTC. This sequence encodes CASSYSTTSAQETQYF.

The rearrangement joins TRBV5-1 to TRBJ1-3; 7 bases are shared with TRBD1. The germline V gene has CDR1 SGHRS and CDR2 YFSETQ. The V gene end was trimmed by 2 bases and the J gene end by 2 bases; junction bases not matched to a gene: 1. This CDR3 comprises 14 residues. CDR3 DNA: TGCGCCAGCAGCTTACAGGGGACTGGAAACACCATATATTTT. This translates into CASSLQGTGNTIYF.

The chain recombines TRBV5-1 with TRBJ1-1; 7 bases match TRBD1. V shed 3 bases, J shed 1 base, and the junction held 3 bases outside the gene matches. CDR1 is SGHRS and CDR2 is YFSETQ in the germline V gene. This CDR3 region has 14 residues. CDR3 loop: CASSSGQSNTEAFF. CDR3 bases: TGCGCCAGCAGCTCGGGACAGTCGAACACTGAAGCTTTCTTT.

The chain joins TRBV7-2 to TRBJ2-3, with 10 bases fitting TRBD1. Losses at the gene ends were 5 bases for V and 4 bases for J; bases not matched to a gene: 9. The CDR3 is made up of 16 amino acids. Looked up from germline, CDR1 is SGHTA and CDR2 is FQGNSA. CDR3 coding DNA: TGTGCCAGCAGCGTCACCGGGACAGGGGATGCAGATACGCAGTATTTT. This codes for CASSVTGTGDADTQYF.

This clone showed up just once. The V call is TRBV4-3, the J call TRBJ1-5; D gene unclear. Germline V gives CDR1 LGHNA, CDR2 YSLEER. Trimming took 0 bases from V and 7 from J, leaving 13 bases between them. The CDR3 loop spans 15 amino acids. The CDR3 reads CASSQDAGNMQPQHF. Written as DNA, the CDR3 is TGCGCCAGCAGCCAAGATGCGGGTAATATGCAGCCCCAGCATTTT.

Points on this clone: One end of the junction does not line up with germline, which may come from a read error. This chain uses TRBV5-1 with TRBJ2-3; D is uncertain. Germline V gene sequence: CDR1 SGHRS, CDR2 YFSETQ. There are 12 residues in the CDR3. This CDR3 reads CASSSPTDTQYF. Written as DNA, the CDR3 is TGCGCCAGCAGCTCCCCCACAGATACACAGTATTTT.

This chain links TRBV5-4 with TRBJ1-1; 9 bases align to TRBD1. J lost 0 bases, V lost 4 bases, and 7 bases had no gene match. Germline CDR1 and CDR2: SGHNT and YYREEE (reference sequence). This CDR3 has 16 amino acids. CDR3 nucleotide sequence: TGTGCCAGCAGCGACAGGGGGATTGGAATGAACACTGAAGCTTTCTTT. This sequence encodes CASSDRGIGMNTEAFF.

The chain combines TRBV18 with TRBJ1-2, with TRBD1 matching 8 bases. CDR3 length equals 16 residues. Germline trimming cut 1 base from V and 0 bases from J; bases unmatched to any gene: 4. Germline assignment: CDR1 KGHSH and CDR2 LQKENI. The CDR3 here is CASSPQGQVSNYGYTF. For the CDR3, the DNA is TGTGCCAGCTCACCACAGGGACAGGTCTCTAACTATGGCTACACCTTC.

V gene TRBV6-5 combines with J gene TRBJ1-2; 7 bases map to TRBD1. The J segment lost 8 bases and the V segment lost 6 bases, leaving 9 bases of the junction unmatched. The CDR3 contains 13 residues. The germline gives CDR1 MNHEY, CDR2 SVGAGI. The CDR3 nucleotides read TGTGCCAGCAGAAAGGGGACAGAGGGCGGCTACACCTTC. Residues: CASRKGTEGGYTF.

The CDR3 reads CSASGGGGYEQYF. The CDR3 DNA sequence: TGCAGTGCTAGTGGGGGCGGGGGTTACGAGCAGTACTTC. The V gene is TRBV20-1, the J gene TRBJ2-7, with a possible D match to TRBD2 (7 bases). CDR1 is DFQATT and CDR2 is SNEGSKA in the germline V gene (reference sequence). This CDR3 is 13 amino acids long. Trimming took 3 bases from V and 4 from J, leaving 13 bases between them.

The genes are TRBV10-3 and TRBJ1-6, with 9 positions matching TRBD1. CDR1 is ENHRY and CDR2 is SYGVKD in the germline V gene. The CDR3 has 15 amino acids. Trimming at V came to 6 bases and at J to 9 bases, leaving 9 bases not matched to a gene. CDR3: CAISGIGQGPSPLHF. As DNA, the CDR3 is TGTGCCATCAGCGGAATCGGACAGGGGCCTTCACCCCTCCACTTT.

The V gene is TRBV10-3, the J gene TRBJ1-5, with D perhaps matching TRBD1 (5 bases). CDR3 length: 13 residues. Germline V gene data show CDR1 as ENHRY and CDR2 as SYGVKD. With 8 bases removed from V and 7 bases from J, the gap between germline ends came to 15 bases. Written as DNA, the CDR3 is TGTGCCATCGGGGAATCGGCAGGGCAGCCCCAGCATTTT. Protein sequence: CAIGESAGQPQHF.

The genes are TRBV12-3 or TRBV12-4 and TRBJ2-5, with TRBD2 matching 8 bases. This CDR3 contains 12 residues. The V segment lost 6 bases and the J segment 5 bases; nucleotides outside the gene matches: 2. CDR3 DNA: TGTGCCAGCAGCCGCGGGGGGGAGACCCAGTACTTC. This encodes CASSRGGETQYF.